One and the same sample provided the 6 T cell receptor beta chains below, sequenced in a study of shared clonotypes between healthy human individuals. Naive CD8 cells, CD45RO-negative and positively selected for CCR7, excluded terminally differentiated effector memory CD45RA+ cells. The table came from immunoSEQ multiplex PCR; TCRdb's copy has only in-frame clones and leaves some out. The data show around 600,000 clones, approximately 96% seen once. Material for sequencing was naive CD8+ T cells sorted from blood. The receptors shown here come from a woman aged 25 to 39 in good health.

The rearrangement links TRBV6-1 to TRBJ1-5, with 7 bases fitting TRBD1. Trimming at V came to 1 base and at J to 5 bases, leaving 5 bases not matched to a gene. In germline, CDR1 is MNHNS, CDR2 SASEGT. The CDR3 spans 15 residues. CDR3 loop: CASSEVTGFDQPQHF. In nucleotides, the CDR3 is TGTGCCAGCAGTGAAGTGACAGGGTTCGATCAGCCCCAGCATTTT.

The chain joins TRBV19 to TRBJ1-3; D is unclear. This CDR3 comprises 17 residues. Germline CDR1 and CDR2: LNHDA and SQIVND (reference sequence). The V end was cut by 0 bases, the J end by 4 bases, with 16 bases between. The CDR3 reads CASSIDLAGDAGNTIYF. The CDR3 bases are TGTGCCAGTAGTATAGATTTGGCGGGCGATGCCGGAAACACCATATATTTT.

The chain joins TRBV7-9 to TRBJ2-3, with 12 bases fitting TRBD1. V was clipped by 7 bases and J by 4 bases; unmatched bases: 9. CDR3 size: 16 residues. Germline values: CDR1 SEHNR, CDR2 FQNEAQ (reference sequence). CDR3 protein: CASTEGDRGQADTQYF. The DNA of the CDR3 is TGTGCCAGCACTGAGGGGGACAGGGGGCAGGCAGATACGCAGTATTTT.

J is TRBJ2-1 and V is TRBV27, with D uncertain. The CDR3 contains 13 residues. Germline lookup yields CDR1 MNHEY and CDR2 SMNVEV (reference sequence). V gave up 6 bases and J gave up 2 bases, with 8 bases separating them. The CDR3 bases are TGTGCCAGCAGCCCCGGCACCTACAATGAGCAGTTCTTC. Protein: CASSPGTYNEQFF.

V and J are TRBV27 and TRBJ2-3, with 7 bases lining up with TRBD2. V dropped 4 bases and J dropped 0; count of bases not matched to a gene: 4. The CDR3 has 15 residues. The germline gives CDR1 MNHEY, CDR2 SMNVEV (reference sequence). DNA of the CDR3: TGTGCCAGCAGTTCGACTAGCACTAGCACAGATACGCAGTATTTT. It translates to CASSSTSTSTDTQYF.

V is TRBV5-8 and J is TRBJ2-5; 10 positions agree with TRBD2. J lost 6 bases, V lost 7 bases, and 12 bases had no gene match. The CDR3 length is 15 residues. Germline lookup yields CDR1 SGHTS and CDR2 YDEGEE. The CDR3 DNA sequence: TGTGCCAGCTCATTAGGGCTAGCGGGAGCGAAGACCCAGTACTTC. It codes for CASSLGLAGAKTQYF.